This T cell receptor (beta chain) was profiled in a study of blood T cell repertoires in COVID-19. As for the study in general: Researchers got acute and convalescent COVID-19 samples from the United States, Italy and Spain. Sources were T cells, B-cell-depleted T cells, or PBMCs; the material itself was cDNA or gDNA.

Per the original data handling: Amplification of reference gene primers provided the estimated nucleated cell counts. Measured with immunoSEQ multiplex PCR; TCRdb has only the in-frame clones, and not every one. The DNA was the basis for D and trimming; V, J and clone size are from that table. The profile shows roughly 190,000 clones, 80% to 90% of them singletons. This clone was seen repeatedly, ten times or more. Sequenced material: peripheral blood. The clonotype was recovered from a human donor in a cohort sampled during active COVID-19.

The CDR3 DNA sequence: TGTGCCAGCAGTCCCAAGACATTTTCATCACCCCTCCACTTT. It yields the protein CASSPKTFSSPLHF. The rearrangement links TRBV27 to TRBJ1-6, with unresolved D. Trimming took off 5 bases at V and 10 bases at J, with 15 bases between the two ends. Germline loops: CDR1 MNHEY, CDR2 SMNVEV (reference sequence). This CDR3 comprises 14 residues.